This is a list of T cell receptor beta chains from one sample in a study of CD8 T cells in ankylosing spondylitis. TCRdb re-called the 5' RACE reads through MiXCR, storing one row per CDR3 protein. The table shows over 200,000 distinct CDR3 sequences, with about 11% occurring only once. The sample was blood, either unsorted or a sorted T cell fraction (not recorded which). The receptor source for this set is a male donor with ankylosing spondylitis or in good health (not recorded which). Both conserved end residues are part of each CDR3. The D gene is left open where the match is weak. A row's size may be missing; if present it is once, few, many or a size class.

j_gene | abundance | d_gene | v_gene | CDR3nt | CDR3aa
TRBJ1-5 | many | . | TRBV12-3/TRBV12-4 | TGTGCCAGCAGTTTAGGGGGAGATCAGCCCCAGCATTTT | CASSLGGDQPQHF
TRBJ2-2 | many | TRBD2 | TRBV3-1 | TGTGCCAGCAGCCAAGAGACTAGCGGGGGGGCCAGTCCGGACACCGGGGAGCTGTTTTTT | CASSQETSGGASPDTGELFF
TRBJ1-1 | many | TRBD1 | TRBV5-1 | TGCGCCAGCAGCTTGGAAGGGGGCTCCCCATTGAAGACTGAAGCTTTCTTT | CASSLEGGSPLKTEAFF
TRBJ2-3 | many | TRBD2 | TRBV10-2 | TGCGCCAGCAGTGATAGCGGGGGTCGCACAGATACGCAGTATTTT | CASSDSGGRTDTQYF
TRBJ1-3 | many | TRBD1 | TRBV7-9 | TGTGCCAGCAGCTCTAGATCCGGGACAGGGGGGAACACCATATATTTT | CASSSRSGTGGNTIYF
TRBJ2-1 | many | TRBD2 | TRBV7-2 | TGTGCCAGCAGCTTAGGGCAGACTAGCGGGGGCTACAATGAGCAGTTCTTC | CASSLGQTSGGYNEQFF
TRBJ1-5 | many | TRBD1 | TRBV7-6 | TGTGCCAGCAGCTTAGGGACAGGGGATGGGCAGCCCCAGCATTTT | CASSLGTGDGQPQHF
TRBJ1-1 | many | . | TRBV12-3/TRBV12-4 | TGTGCCAGCAGCTTTAGCATGAACACTGAAGCTTTCTTT | CASSFSMNTEAFF
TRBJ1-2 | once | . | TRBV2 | TGTGCCAGCAGGGTTAGCTATGGCGACACCTTC | CASRVSYGDTF
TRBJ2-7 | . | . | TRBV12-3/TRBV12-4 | TGTGCCAGCAGTTTAGCGGTGGGGACCACGATACACAACGAGCAGTACTTC | CASSLAVGTTIHNEQYF
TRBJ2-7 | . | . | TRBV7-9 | TGTGCCAGCAGCTCGGACGGGGACTACGAGCAGTACTTC | CASSSDGDYEQYF
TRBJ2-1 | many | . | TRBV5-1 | TGCGCCAGCAGCTTGGCATCGGTCTACAATGAGCAGTTCTTC | CASSLASVYNEQFF
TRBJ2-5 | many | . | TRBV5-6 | TGTGCCAGCAGCCCTAATGTGGGCGGGGACGAAGAGACCCAGTACTTC | CASSPNVGGDEETQYF
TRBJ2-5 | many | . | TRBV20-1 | TGCAGTGCTAGCGGGGTAGAGACCCAGTACTTC | CSASGVETQYF
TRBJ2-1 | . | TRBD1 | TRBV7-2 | TGTGCCAGCAGCCCCCGGGACAGGGGTGTCAATGAGCAGTTCTTC | CASSPRDRGVNEQFF
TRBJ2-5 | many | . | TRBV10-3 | TGTGCCATCAGCGGGGAGAGGGAGACCCAGTACTTC | CAISGERETQYF
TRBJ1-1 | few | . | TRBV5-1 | TGCGCCAGCAAGCCCGGGACGAGGACTGAAGCTTTCTTT | CASKPGTRTEAFF
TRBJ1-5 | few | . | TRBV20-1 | TGCAGTGCTAGAGATAACTGGGGAGGTGATCAGCCCCAGCATTTT | CSARDNWGGDQPQHF
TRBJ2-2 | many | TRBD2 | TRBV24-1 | TGTGCCACCAGTGATCCCCCCCGAGCGGGGGCGGGCACCGGGGAGCTGTTTTTT | CATSDPPRAGAGTGELFF
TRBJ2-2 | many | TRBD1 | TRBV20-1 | TGCAGTGCTAGTCCCATCCGGCAGGGGGTAGGCCCCGGGGAGCTGTTTTTT | CSASPIRQGVGPGELFF
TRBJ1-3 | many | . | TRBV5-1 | TGCGCCAGCAGCTCCCTCGTAGACGACACCATATATTTT | CASSSLVDDTIYF
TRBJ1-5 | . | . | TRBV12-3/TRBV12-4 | TGTGCCAGCAGTTTCGGGCAGGGTTCCAATCAGCCCCAGCATTTT | CASSFGQGSNQPQHF
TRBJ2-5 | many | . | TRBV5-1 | TGCGCCAGCAGCTACCGCGGAGACGGGGAGACCCAGTACTTC | CASSYRGDGETQYF